The clone carrying this T cell receptor beta chain turned up a few times. Its antigen remains unknown. These data belong to a study of beta chain features in type 1 diabetes. The CDR3 loop spans 11 amino acids. CDR1 MDHEN and CDR2 SYDVKM come from the germline V gene. The ends were cut back, 6 bases at V and 5 bases at J, with 8 bases in the middle. Findings and caveats of the study: Moderate yet significant TCRB CDR3 shortening was seen in Type 1 diabetes patients in all four CD4+ subsets.

The sequenced template was cDNA made from the entire isolated RNA. Data came from immunoSEQ multiplex PCR; TCRdb stores just in-frame clones and leaves some out. This sample yields roughly 290,000 clones, of which 15% are seen a single time; 0.015% to 0.017% belongs to the top ten. The V and J genes are TRBV28 and TRBJ2-7; D ambiguous. This receptor was identified in a man younger than 35 with type 1 diabetes. Source material: naive CD4+ T cells from blood. The CDR3 loop is CASSLNDEQYF. Here the CDR3 DNA reads TGTGCCAGCAGCCTTAATGACGAGCAGTACTTC. Supplemented by reference TRBV28 and TRBJ2-7, the full variable domain reads DVKVTQSSRYLVKRTGEKVFLECVQDMDHENMFWYRQDPGLGLRLIYFSYDVKMKEKGDIPEGYSVSREKKERFSLILESASTNQTSMYLCASSLNDEQYFGPGTRLTVT.